Listed below are T cell receptor beta chains from one sample, sequenced in a study of blood T cell repertoires in COVID-19. Some clones are missing from TCRdb's copy, which holds only in-frame ones; the method was immunoSEQ multiplex PCR. Among some 190,000 clones listed, 70% to 90% were seen once. The sample taken for sequencing was peripheral blood. These receptors were taken from a human donor with active or convalescent COVID-19. The donor label of this sample is uncertain. CDR3s include the opening cysteine and the closing phenylalanine or tryptophan. The order of the fields is CDR3 length, D gene, clone size, J gene, V gene, CDR3 protein, CDR3 DNA. A D gene is named only where the DNA matches it firmly. The listing skips clone size in some rows; elsewhere it reads once, few, many or a size class.

cdr3_length: 14
d_call: NA
clone_size: NA
j_call: TRBJ2-3
v_call: TRBV28
cdr3_aa: CASSLITELGTQYF
cdr3_nt: TGTGCCAGCAGTTTAATCACGGAGCTAGGTACGCAGTATTTT

cdr3_length: 15
d_call: TRBD1
clone_size: NA
j_call: TRBJ1-5
v_call: TRBV18
cdr3_aa: CASSLGTDYNQPQHF
cdr3_nt: TGTGCCAGCTCCCTAGGGACAGACTACAATCAGCCCCAGCATTTT

cdr3_length: 16
d_call: TRBD2
clone_size: once
j_call: TRBJ2-7
v_call: TRBV4-3
cdr3_aa: CASSQGAGTNPYEQYF
cdr3_nt: TGCGCCAGCAGCCAAGGGGCAGGGACTAATCCCTACGAGCAGTACTTC

cdr3_length: 15
d_call: TRBD2
clone_size: NA
j_call: TRBJ2-1
v_call: TRBV18
cdr3_aa: CASSRSSGGYNEQFF
cdr3_nt: TGTGCCAGCTCACGGTCTAGCGGGGGTTACAATGAGCAGTTCTTC

cdr3_length: 16
d_call: TRBD1
clone_size: NA
j_call: TRBJ2-2
v_call: TRBV9
cdr3_aa: CASSVSDRAGTGELFF
cdr3_nt: TGTGCCAGCAGCGTTTCCGACAGGGCAGGCACCGGGGAGCTGTTTTTT

cdr3_length: 14
d_call: TRBD1
clone_size: once
j_call: TRBJ1-1
v_call: TRBV5-1
cdr3_aa: CASSGQVENTEAFF
cdr3_nt: TGCGCCAGCAGCGGACAGGTAGAGAACACTGAAGCTTTCTTT

cdr3_length: 13
d_call: NA
clone_size: NA
j_call: TRBJ1-1
v_call: TRBV5-6
cdr3_aa: CASKRQENTEAFF
cdr3_nt: TGTGCCAGCAAGAGACAGGAGAACACTGAAGCTTTCTTT

cdr3_length: 13
d_call: NA
clone_size: NA
j_call: TRBJ1-2
v_call: TRBV6-5
cdr3_aa: CASRREANYGYTF
cdr3_nt: TGTGCCAGCAGAAGGGAGGCTAACTATGGCTACACCTTC

cdr3_length: 15
d_call: TRBD1
clone_size: NA
j_call: TRBJ1-5
v_call: TRBV7-9
cdr3_aa: CASSSGQMGNQPQHF
cdr3_nt: TGTGCCAGCAGCTCGGGACAGATGGGCAATCAGCCCCAGCATTTT

cdr3_length: 15
d_call: NA
clone_size: NA
j_call: TRBJ1-4
v_call: TRBV5-1
cdr3_aa: CASSPGGWSREKLFF
cdr3_nt: TGCGCCAGCAGCCCGGGGGGCTGGTCGCGTGAAAAACTGTTTTTT

cdr3_length: 14
d_call: TRBD1
clone_size: NA
j_call: TRBJ1-6
v_call: TRBV7-2
cdr3_aa: CASRPGGPNSPLHF
cdr3_nt: TGTGCCAGCAGACCAGGGGGGCCCAATTCACCCCTCCACTTT

cdr3_length: 13
d_call: NA
clone_size: once
j_call: TRBJ1-2
v_call: TRBV30
cdr3_aa: CAWSPSANYGYTF
cdr3_nt: TGTGCCTGGTCTCCAAGCGCGAACTATGGCTACACCTTC

cdr3_length: 13
d_call: TRBD1
clone_size: NA
j_call: TRBJ2-2
v_call: TRBV12-3/TRBV12-4
cdr3_aa: CASSPGQAGELFF
cdr3_nt: TGTGCCAGCAGCCCCGGACAGGCCGGGGAGCTGTTTTTT

cdr3_length: 17
d_call: NA
clone_size: NA
j_call: TRBJ1-2
v_call: TRBV4-2
cdr3_aa: CASSPGEQHKFHYGYTF
cdr3_nt: TGTGCCAGCAGCCCGGGGGAACAGCACAAATTCCACTATGGCTACACCTTC

cdr3_length: 14
d_call: TRBD1
clone_size: NA
j_call: TRBJ1-4
v_call: TRBV28
cdr3_aa: CASSSNRGGGKLFF
cdr3_nt: TGTGCCAGCAGTTCAAACAGGGGTGGGGGAAAACTGTTTTTT

cdr3_length: 15
d_call: TRBD1
clone_size: NA
j_call: TRBJ2-2
v_call: TRBV11-2
cdr3_aa: CASSLVTGGTGELFF
cdr3_nt: TGTGCCAGCAGCTTGGTAACAGGGGGCACCGGGGAGCTGTTTTTT

cdr3_length: 16
d_call: TRBD2
clone_size: NA
j_call: TRBJ2-1
v_call: TRBV7-3
cdr3_aa: CASSLFVAGGPYEQFF
cdr3_nt: TGTGCCAGCAGCTTATTCGTAGCGGGGGGGCCCTATGAGCAGTTCTTC

cdr3_length: 15
d_call: TRBD1
clone_size: NA
j_call: TRBJ1-1
v_call: TRBV11-1
cdr3_aa: CASSPLTGGGTEAFF
cdr3_nt: TGTGCCAGCAGCCCACTGACAGGGGGGGGCACTGAAGCTTTCTTT

cdr3_length: 13
d_call: TRBD1
clone_size: NA
j_call: TRBJ2-5
v_call: TRBV29-1
cdr3_aa: CSVTTGGQETQYF
cdr3_nt: TGCAGCGTTACGACAGGGGGGCAAGAGACCCAGTACTTC

cdr3_length: 16
d_call: TRBD2
clone_size: NA
j_call: TRBJ2-3
v_call: TRBV24-1
cdr3_aa: CATSVTSGRATNTQYF
cdr3_nt: TGTGCCACCAGTGTTACTAGCGGGAGGGCCACGAATACGCAGTATTTT

cdr3_length: 14
d_call: NA
clone_size: once
j_call: TRBJ2-7
v_call: TRBV6-5
cdr3_aa: CASSPGSLGYEQYF
cdr3_nt: TGTGCCAGCAGTCCCGGTTCCCTCGGCTACGAGCAGTACTTC

cdr3_length: 14
d_call: NA
clone_size: few
j_call: TRBJ1-1
v_call: TRBV3-1/TRBV3-2
cdr3_aa: CASSQSVSSTEAFF
cdr3_nt: TGTGCCAGCAGCCAATCTGTCAGTTCCACTGAAGCTTTCTTT

cdr3_length: 15
d_call: NA
clone_size: NA
j_call: TRBJ1-2
v_call: TRBV5-5
cdr3_aa: CASSPAAGFNYGYTF
cdr3_nt: TGTGCCAGCAGCCCCGCGGCGGGTTTTAACTATGGCTACACCTTC

cdr3_length: 15
d_call: TRBD1
clone_size: NA
j_call: TRBJ2-1
v_call: TRBV5-1
cdr3_aa: CASSLEDRGWDEQFF
cdr3_nt: TGCGCCAGCAGCCTGGAGGACAGGGGCTGGGATGAGCAGTTCTTC

cdr3_length: 15
d_call: TRBD2
clone_size: NA
j_call: TRBJ2-1
v_call: TRBV11-1
cdr3_aa: CASSLSPGGPNEQFF
cdr3_nt: TGTGCCAGCAGCTTGAGCCCGGGGGGACCCAATGAGCAGTTCTTC

cdr3_length: 16
d_call: TRBD1
clone_size: NA
j_call: TRBJ2-1
v_call: TRBV5-1
cdr3_aa: CASSLSDRDHYNEQFF
cdr3_nt: TGCGCCAGCAGCTTAAGCGACAGGGACCATTACAATGAGCAGTTCTTC

cdr3_length: 15
d_call: TRBD1
clone_size: NA
j_call: TRBJ2-1
v_call: TRBV19
cdr3_aa: CASSIVRTGSHEQFF
cdr3_nt: TGTGCCAGTAGTATAGTGAGGACAGGGTCCCATGAGCAGTTCTTC

cdr3_length: 14
d_call: TRBD2
clone_size: NA
j_call: TRBJ2-3
v_call: TRBV10-3
cdr3_aa: CAVRGGLSTDTQYF
cdr3_nt: TGTGCCGTCCGCGGGGGGCTAAGCACAGATACGCAGTATTTT

cdr3_length: 16
d_call: NA
clone_size: NA
j_call: TRBJ2-5
v_call: TRBV7-9
cdr3_aa: CASSRVVTFSGETQYF
cdr3_nt: TGTGCCAGCAGCCGAGTAGTCACTTTTTCTGGTGAGACCCAGTACTTC

cdr3_length: 18
d_call: TRBD2
clone_size: NA
j_call: TRBJ2-1
v_call: TRBV3-1/TRBV3-2
cdr3_aa: CASSPNPLAGGDGNEQFF
cdr3_nt: TGTGCCAGCAGTCCTAATCCCTTAGCGGGGGGAGATGGCAATGAGCAGTTCTTC

cdr3_length: 17
d_call: TRBD2
clone_size: NA
j_call: TRBJ2-2
v_call: TRBV19
cdr3_aa: CASSITSGGPNTGELFF
cdr3_nt: TGTGCCAGTAGTATAACTAGCGGGGGCCCGAACACCGGGGAGCTGTTTTTT

cdr3_length: 15
d_call: TRBD2
clone_size: NA
j_call: TRBJ2-1
v_call: TRBV3-1/TRBV3-2
cdr3_aa: CASSQPSGDNNEQFF
cdr3_nt: TGTGCCAGCAGCCAACCTAGCGGAGATAACAATGAGCAGTTCTTC

cdr3_length: 15
d_call: NA
clone_size: NA
j_call: TRBJ2-5
v_call: TRBV11-3
cdr3_aa: CASSPVGEGGETQYF
cdr3_nt: TGTGCCAGCAGCCCAGTAGGGGAAGGGGGAGAGACCCAGTACTTC

cdr3_length: 18
d_call: TRBD2
clone_size: NA
j_call: TRBJ2-5
v_call: TRBV5-1
cdr3_aa: CASSLTRGGRTYQETQYF
cdr3_nt: TGCGCCAGCAGCTTGACGAGGGGCGGGAGGACCTACCAAGAGACCCAGTACTTC

cdr3_length: 14
d_call: NA
clone_size: NA
j_call: TRBJ2-7
v_call: TRBV3-1/TRBV3-2
cdr3_aa: CASSQMGQSYEQYF
cdr3_nt: TGTGCCAGCAGCCAAATGGGACAATCCTACGAGCAGTACTTC

cdr3_length: 14
d_call: TRBD1
clone_size: NA
j_call: TRBJ1-1
v_call: TRBV5-1
cdr3_aa: CASSSGQRNTEAFF
cdr3_nt: TGCGCCAGCAGCTCGGGACAGCGGAACACTGAAGCTTTCTTT

cdr3_length: 15
d_call: NA
clone_size: NA
j_call: TRBJ2-3
v_call: TRBV7-9
cdr3_aa: CASSLGGLGTDTQYF
cdr3_nt: TGTGCCAGCAGCTTAGGAGGACTCGGCACAGATACGCAGTATTTT

cdr3_length: 15
d_call: NA
clone_size: NA
j_call: TRBJ2-5
v_call: TRBV6-5
cdr3_aa: CASSSPGGPRETQYF
cdr3_nt: TGTGCCAGCAGTTCCCCTGGCGGTCCTCGGGAGACCCAGTACTTC

cdr3_length: 13
d_call: NA
clone_size: NA
j_call: TRBJ2-7
v_call: TRBV2
cdr3_aa: CASSERQDSWQYF
cdr3_nt: TGTGCCAGCAGTGAGAGACAGGACTCGTGGCAGTACTTC

cdr3_length: 15
d_call: NA
clone_size: NA
j_call: TRBJ1-2
v_call: TRBV4-1
cdr3_aa: CASSQLPRVDYGYTF
cdr3_nt: TGCGCCAGCAGCCAGCTACCCAGGGTCGACTATGGCTACACCTTC

cdr3_length: 16
d_call: TRBD1
clone_size: NA
j_call: TRBJ1-3
v_call: TRBV25-1
cdr3_aa: CASKGDSLLSGNTIYF
cdr3_nt: TGTGCCAGCAAAGGGGACAGTCTCCTCTCTGGAAACACCATATATTTT

cdr3_length: 16
d_call: TRBD2
clone_size: few
j_call: TRBJ2-1
v_call: TRBV18
cdr3_aa: CASSPLDRAGEDEQFF
cdr3_nt: TGTGCCAGCTCACCGCTCGACAGAGCGGGAGAGGATGAGCAGTTCTTC

cdr3_length: 12
d_call: TRBD1
clone_size: NA
j_call: TRBJ2-5
v_call: TRBV10-3
cdr3_aa: CAISYRGETQYF
cdr3_nt: TGTGCCATCAGTTACAGGGGTGAGACCCAGTACTTC

cdr3_length: 14
d_call: TRBD1
clone_size: few
j_call: TRBJ2-7
v_call: TRBV11-3
cdr3_aa: CASSSRTGSYEQYF
cdr3_nt: TGTGCCAGCAGCTCGCGGACAGGATCCTACGAGCAGTACTTC

cdr3_length: 16
d_call: TRBD2
clone_size: NA
j_call: TRBJ2-2
v_call: TRBV5-1
cdr3_aa: CASSSGGGINTGELFF
cdr3_nt: TGCGCCAGCAGCTCCGGGGGGGGGATCAACACCGGGGAGCTGTTTTTT

cdr3_length: 14
d_call: NA
clone_size: once
j_call: TRBJ2-7
v_call: TRBV30
cdr3_aa: CAWSLRQGIYEQYF
cdr3_nt: TGTGCCTGGAGCTTACGACAAGGAATCTACGAGCAGTACTTC